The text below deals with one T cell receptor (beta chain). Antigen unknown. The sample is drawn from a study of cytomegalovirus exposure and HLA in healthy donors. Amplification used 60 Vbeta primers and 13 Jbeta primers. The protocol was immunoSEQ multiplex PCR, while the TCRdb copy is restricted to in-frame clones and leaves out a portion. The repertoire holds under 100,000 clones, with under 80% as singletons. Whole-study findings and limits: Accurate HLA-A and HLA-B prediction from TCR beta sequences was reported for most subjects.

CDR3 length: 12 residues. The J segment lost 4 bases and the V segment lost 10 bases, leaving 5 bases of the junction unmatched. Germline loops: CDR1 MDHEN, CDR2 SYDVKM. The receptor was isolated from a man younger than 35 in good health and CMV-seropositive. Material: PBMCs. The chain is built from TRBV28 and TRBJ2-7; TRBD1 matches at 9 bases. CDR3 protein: CAIRTGAYEQYF. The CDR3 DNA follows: TGTGCCATCCGGACAGGGGCGTACGAGCAGTACTTC. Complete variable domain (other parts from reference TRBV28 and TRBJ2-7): DVKVTQSSRYLVKRTGEKVFLECVQDMDHENMFWYRQDPGLGLRLIYFSYDVKMKEKGDIPEGYSVSREKKERFSLILESASTNQTSMYLCAIRTGAYEQYFGPGTRLTVT.